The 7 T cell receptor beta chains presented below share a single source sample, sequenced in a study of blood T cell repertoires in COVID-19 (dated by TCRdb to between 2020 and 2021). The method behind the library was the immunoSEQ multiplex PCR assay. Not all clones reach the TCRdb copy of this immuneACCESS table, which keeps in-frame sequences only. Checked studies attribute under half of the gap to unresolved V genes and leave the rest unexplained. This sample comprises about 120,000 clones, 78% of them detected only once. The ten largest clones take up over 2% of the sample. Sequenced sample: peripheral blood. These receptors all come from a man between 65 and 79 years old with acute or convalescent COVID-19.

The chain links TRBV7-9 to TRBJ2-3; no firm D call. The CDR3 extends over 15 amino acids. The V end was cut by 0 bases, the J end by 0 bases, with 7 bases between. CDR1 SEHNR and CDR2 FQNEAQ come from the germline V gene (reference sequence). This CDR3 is CASSLAPRSTDTQYF. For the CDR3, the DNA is TGTGCCAGCAGCTTAGCGCCTAGAAGCACAGATACGCAGTATTTT.

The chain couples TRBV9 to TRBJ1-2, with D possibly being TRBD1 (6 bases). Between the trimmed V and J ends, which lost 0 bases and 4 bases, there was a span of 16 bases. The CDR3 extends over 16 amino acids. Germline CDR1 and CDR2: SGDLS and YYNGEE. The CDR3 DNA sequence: TGTGCCAGCAGCGTAGCGATAGAGGACAGTCCCTATGGCTACACCTTC. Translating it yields CASSVAIEDSPYGYTF.

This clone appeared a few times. The CDR3 spells CASTIRHAPNEKLFF. The DNA of the CDR3 is TGTGCCAGTACCATACGACATGCACCAAATGAAAAACTGTTTTTT. The rearrangement uses TRBV19 and TRBJ1-4; D unresolved. This CDR3 comprises 15 residues. Germline V lookup: CDR1 LNHDA, CDR2 SQIVND (reference sequence). V was trimmed by 7 bases and J by 5 bases, leaving 17 bases between them.

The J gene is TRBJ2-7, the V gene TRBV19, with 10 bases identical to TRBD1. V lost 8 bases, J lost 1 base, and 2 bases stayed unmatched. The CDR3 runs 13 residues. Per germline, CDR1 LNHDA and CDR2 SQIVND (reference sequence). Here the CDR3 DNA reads TGTGCCAGTCGGGGACAGGGGTCCTACGAGCAGTACTTC. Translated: CASRGQGSYEQYF.

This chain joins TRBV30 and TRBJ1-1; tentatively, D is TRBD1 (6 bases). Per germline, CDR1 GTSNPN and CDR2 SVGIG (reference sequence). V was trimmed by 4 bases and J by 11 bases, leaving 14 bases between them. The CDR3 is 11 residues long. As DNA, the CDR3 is TGTGCCTGGAATCGAGAGGGGGGGGCTTTCTTT. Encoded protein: CAWNREGGAFF. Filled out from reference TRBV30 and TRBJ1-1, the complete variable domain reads SQTIHQWPATLVQPVGSPLSLECTVEGTSNPNLYWYRQAAGRGLQLLFYSVGIGQISSEVPQNLSASRPQDRQFILSSKKLLLSDSGFYLCAWNREGGAFFGQGTRLTVV.

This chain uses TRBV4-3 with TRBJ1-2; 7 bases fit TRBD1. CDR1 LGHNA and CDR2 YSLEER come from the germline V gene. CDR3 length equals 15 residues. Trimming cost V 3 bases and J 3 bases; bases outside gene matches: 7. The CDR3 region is CASSHRQGFDYGYTF. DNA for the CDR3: TGCGCCAGCAGCCATCGACAGGGTTTCGACTATGGCTACACCTTC.

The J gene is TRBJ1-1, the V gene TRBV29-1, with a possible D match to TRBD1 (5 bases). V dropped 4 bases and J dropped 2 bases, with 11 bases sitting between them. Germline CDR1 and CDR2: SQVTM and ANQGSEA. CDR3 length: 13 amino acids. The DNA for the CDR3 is TGCAGCGTTGTGGTGGGGGGAAACACTGAAGCTTTCTTT. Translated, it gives CSVVVGGNTEAFF.